A single sample gave rise to the 3 T cell receptor beta chains below, sequenced in a study of Ad26.COV2.S vaccination and SARS-CoV-2 variants (dated by TCRdb to 2020 to 2023). The library was generated by the immunoSEQ multiplex PCR assay. Imported from immuneACCESS, the table was reduced by TCRdb to in-frame sequences with V and J called. These copies leave out some clones; in studies compared against another copy, an unresolved V gene accounts for under half, and the cause of the remainder is not known. The sample table lists 500,000 or so clones, roughly 89% of them with a count of one. Approximately 2.5% of the sample rests with the top ten. What the treatment or condition label conveys for this sample: around 19 received Ad26.COV2.S at low or high dose, single or two shots; roughly 5 received placebo; per-sample allocation not given. For vaccine and placebo recipients, repertoires were sequenced using samples collected on day 63 after the first injection.

The input for sequencing was peripheral blood, taken in a trial of Ad26.COV2.S vaccine versus placebo. The receptors stem from a person aged 18-60 years who received the Ad26.COV2.S COVID-19 vaccine or a placebo.

The J gene is TRBJ1-1, the V gene TRBV9; 12 nucleotides match TRBD1. CDR1 SGDLS and CDR2 YYNGEE come from the germline V gene. The CDR3 contains 15 residues. V lost 4 bases and J lost 7; bases outside the gene matches: 8. The CDR3 coding sequence is TGTGCCAGCAGCCCTTTCGGGACAGGGGGCGGTGAAGCTTTCTTT. Translation gives CASSPFGTGGGEAFF.

V usage is TRBV7-6 and J usage is TRBJ1-5; 10 positions agree with TRBD1. Germline CDR1 and CDR2: SGHVS and FNYEAQ. After removal of 4 bases from V and 0 bases from J, the junction contained 9 bases not matched to a gene. The CDR3 runs to 18 residues. CDR3 nucleotide sequence: TGTGCCAGCAGCTCCGGGACAGGGGTTACTAATAGCAATCAGCCCCAGCATTTT. Protein sequence: CASSSGTGVTNSNQPQHF.

V and J are TRBV20-1 and TRBJ1-1; D is uncertain. The germline V gene has CDR1 DFQATT and CDR2 SNEGSKA (reference sequence). Trimming left V 8 bases short and J 4 bases short, with 11 bases between. This CDR3 is 11 amino acids long. The CDR3 loop reads CSPLPATEAFF. The CDR3 bases are TGCAGTCCCCTCCCCGCCACTGAAGCTTTCTTT.